Following are 9 T cell receptor beta chains from one sample sequenced in a study of T cell responses to AZD1222 COVID-19 vaccine. Libraries were prepared by immunoSEQ multiplex PCR; TCRdb keeps only in-frame clonotypes and omits some of them. The sample has 100,000 to 150,000 clones, approximately 94% seen once; the top ten hold under 7.5%. Sequenced material: peripheral blood, taken on day 0 of AZD1222 vaccination. The receptors derive from an adult in good health.

The CDR3 reads CASSQPGPQFF. CDR3 coding DNA: TGCGCCAGCAGCCAGCCGGGGCCGCAGTTCTTC. The chain combines TRBV4-1 with TRBJ2-1; either TRBD1 or TRBD2 may fit D (5 bases each). V dropped 3 bases and J dropped 12 bases, with 9 bases sitting between them. This CDR3 is built from 11 residues. The germline gives CDR1 MGHRA, CDR2 YSYEKL.

This chain links TRBV6-2 or TRBV6-3 with TRBJ2-3; 7 bases map to TRBD2. V was pared by 0 bases and J by 0 bases, with 6 bases of the junction left unmatched. The CDR3 contains 17 residues. The germline V gene encodes CDR1 MNHEY and CDR2 SVGEGT. CDR3 in DNA: TGTGCCAGCAGTTACTCGACTAGCTTCGCTAGCACAGATACGCAGTATTTT. Its protein is CASSYSTSFASTDTQYF.

J is TRBJ2-3 and V is TRBV27; the match to TRBD2 covers 12 bases. The CDR3 has 17 amino acids. With 5 bases clipped from V and 4 bases from J, the junction kept 10 bases outside the gene matches. Per the germline V gene, CDR1 is MNHEY and CDR2 is SMNVEV (reference sequence). The CDR3 sequence: CASSPRLAGVGPDTQYF. For the CDR3, the DNA is TGTGCCAGCAGTCCTCGACTAGCGGGAGTGGGCCCAGATACGCAGTATTTT.

This chain uses TRBV28 with TRBJ1-5; D gene unclear. With 5 bases removed from V and 0 bases from J, the gap between germline ends came to 8 bases. The CDR3 runs to 14 residues. Germline V CDR1 and CDR2: MDHEN, SYDVKM. The CDR3 nucleotides read TGTGCCAGCAGTGACAACTATAGCAATCAGCCCCAGCATTTT. This encodes CASSDNYSNQPQHF.

The chain combines TRBV28 with TRBJ1-6; TRBD1 might be the D (5 bases). Between the trimmed V and J ends, which lost 2 bases and 7 bases, there was a span of 9 bases. Germline V gene sequence: CDR1 MDHEN, CDR2 SYDVKM. CDR3 length equals 14 residues. The CDR3: CASSLRGGNSPLHF. The CDR3 DNA reads TGTGCCAGCAGTTTACGGGGGGGGAATTCACCCCTCCACTTT.

V gene TRBV7-9 combines with J gene TRBJ2-7; TRBD1 matches 7 bases. Per the germline V gene, CDR1 is SEHNR and CDR2 is FQNEAQ (reference sequence). V dropped 5 bases and J dropped 4; count of bases not matched to a gene: 11. This CDR3 region has 15 residues. Here the CDR3 reads CASSQDDRVRYEQYF. CDR3 sequence (DNA): TGTGCCAGCAGCCAAGACGACAGGGTTAGGTACGAGCAGTACTTC. Full variable domain (outside the CDR3, taken from reference TRBV7-9 and TRBJ2-7): DTGVSQNPRHKITKRGQNVTFRCDPISEHNRLYWYRQTLGQGPEFLTYFQNEAQLEKSRLLSDRFSAERPKGSFSTLEIQRTEQGDSAMYLCASSQDDRVRYEQYFGPGTRLTVT.

There are a few counts of this clone. Other DNA variants within this sample encode the same CDR3. The CDR3, as DNA: TGTGCCAGCTCACCAGGGGGTGGAAATCAGCCCCAGCATTTT. Its translation is CASSPGGGNQPQHF. This chain uses TRBV18 with TRBJ1-5; a weak D match, TRBD1 (5 bases). The CDR3 is 14 amino acids. The germline gives CDR1 KGHSH, CDR2 LQKENI. V was cut by 2 bases and J by 4 bases, with 9 bases left in between.

The gene calls are TRBV4-1 and TRBJ1-2, with a weak D call TRBD1 (6 bases). CDR1 and CDR2 (germline): MGHRA, YSYEKL. Trimming took 3 bases from V and 5 from J, leaving 13 bases between them. The CDR3 is 14 residues long. CDR3 sequence (DNA): TGCGCCAGCAGCCAGGGACAAGCAATTTATGGCTACACCTTC. Encoded protein: CASSQGQAIYGYTF.

J is TRBJ1-1 and V is TRBV5-6; no clear D. Germline CDR1 and CDR2: SGHDT and YYEEEE. The CDR3 is made up of 13 amino acids. V lost 0 bases and J lost 6, with 9 bases in between. The chain's CDR3 is CASSLVGIAEAFF. The CDR3 DNA follows: TGTGCCAGCAGCTTGGTAGGTATCGCTGAAGCTTTCTTT. The entire variable domain, with the rest obtained from reference TRBV5-6 and TRBJ1-1, is as follows: DAGVTQSPTHLIKTRGQQVTLRCSPKSGHDTVSWYQQALGQGPQFIFQYYEEEERQRGNFPDRFSGHQFPNYSSELNVNALLLGDSALYLCASSLVGIAEAFFGQGTRLTVV.